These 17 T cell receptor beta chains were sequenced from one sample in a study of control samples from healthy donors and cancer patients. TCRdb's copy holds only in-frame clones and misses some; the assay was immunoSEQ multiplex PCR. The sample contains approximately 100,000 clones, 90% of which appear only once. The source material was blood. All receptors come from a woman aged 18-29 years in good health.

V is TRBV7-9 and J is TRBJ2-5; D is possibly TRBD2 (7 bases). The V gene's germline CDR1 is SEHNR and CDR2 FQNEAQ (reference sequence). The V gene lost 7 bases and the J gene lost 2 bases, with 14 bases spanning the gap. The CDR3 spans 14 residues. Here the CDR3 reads CASTRGGGQETQYF. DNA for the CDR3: TGTGCCAGCACCCGCGGGGGCGGGCAAGAGACCCAGTACTTC. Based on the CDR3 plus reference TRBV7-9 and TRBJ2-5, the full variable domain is DTGVSQNPRHKITKRGQNVTFRCDPISEHNRLYWYRQTLGQGPEFLTYFQNEAQLEKSRLLSDRFSAERPKGSFSTLEIQRTEQGDSAMYLCASTRGGGQETQYFGPGTRLLVL.

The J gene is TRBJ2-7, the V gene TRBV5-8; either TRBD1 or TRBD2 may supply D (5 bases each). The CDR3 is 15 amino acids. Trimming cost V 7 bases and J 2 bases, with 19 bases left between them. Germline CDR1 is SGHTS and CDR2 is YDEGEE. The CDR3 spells CASRRARGPAYEQYF. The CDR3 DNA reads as TGTGCCAGCCGCCGGGCCCGGGGACCCGCCTACGAGCAGTACTTC.

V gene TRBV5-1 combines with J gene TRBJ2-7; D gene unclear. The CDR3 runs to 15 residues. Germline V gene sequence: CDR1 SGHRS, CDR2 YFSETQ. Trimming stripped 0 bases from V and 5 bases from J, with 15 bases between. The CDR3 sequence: CASSLGAVGFNEQYF. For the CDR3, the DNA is TGCGCCAGCAGCTTGGGGGCTGTCGGATTCAACGAGCAGTACTTC. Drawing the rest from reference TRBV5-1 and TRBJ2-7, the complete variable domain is KAGVTQTPRYLIKTRGQQVTLSCSPISGHRSVSWYQQTPGQGLQFLFEYFSETQRNKGNFPGRFSGRQFSNSRSEMNVSTLELGDSALYLCASSLGAVGFNEQYFGPGTRLTVT.

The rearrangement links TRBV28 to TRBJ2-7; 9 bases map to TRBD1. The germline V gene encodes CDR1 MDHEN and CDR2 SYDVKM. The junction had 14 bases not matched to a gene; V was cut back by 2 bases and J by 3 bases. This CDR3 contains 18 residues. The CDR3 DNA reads TGTGCCAGCAGTTTAAACCCCCGCCCGGGACAGGGCTACTACGAGCAGTACTTC. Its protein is CASSLNPRPGQGYYEQYF.

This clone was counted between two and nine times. CDR3 sequence (DNA): TGTGCCAGCAGCTTACTAACGCGTGATGAAAAACTGTTTTTT. Protein sequence: CASSLLTRDEKLFF. This chain connects TRBV7-2 to TRBJ1-4; D is undetermined. The CDR3 is made up of 14 amino acids. Per germline, CDR1 SGHTA and CDR2 FQGNSA. The V end lost 2 bases, the J end lost 6 bases, and 10 bases lay between the germline ends.

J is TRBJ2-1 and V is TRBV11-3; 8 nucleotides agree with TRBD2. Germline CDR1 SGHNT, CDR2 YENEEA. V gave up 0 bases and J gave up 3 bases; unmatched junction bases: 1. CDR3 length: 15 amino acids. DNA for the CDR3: TGTGCCAGCAGCTTAGATGCGGGGGGCTACAATGAGCAGTTCTTC. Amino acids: CASSLDAGGYNEQFF.

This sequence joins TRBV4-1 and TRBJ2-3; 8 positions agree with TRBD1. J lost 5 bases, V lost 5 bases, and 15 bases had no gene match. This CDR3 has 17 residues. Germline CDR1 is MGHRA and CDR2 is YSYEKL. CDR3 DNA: TGCGCCAGCAGCTCCCGCTCGGGACAGGTCGGGGGAGATACGCAGTATTTT. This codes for CASSSRSGQVGGDTQYF.

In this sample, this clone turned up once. In DNA form, the CDR3 reads TGCGCCAGCAGCCGAATGCTAGCGGGTTATTTT. Its protein product is CASSRMLAGYF. The V and J genes are TRBV4-1 and TRBJ2-3; 8 bases match TRBD2. This CDR3 spans 11 amino acids. Germline V CDR1 and CDR2: MGHRA, YSYEKL. V lost 4 bases to trimming and J lost 15 bases; unmatched junction nucleotides: 6.

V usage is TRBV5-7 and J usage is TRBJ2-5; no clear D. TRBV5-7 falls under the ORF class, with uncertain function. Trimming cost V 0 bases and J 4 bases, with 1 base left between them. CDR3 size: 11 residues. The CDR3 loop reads CASSLAETQYF. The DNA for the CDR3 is TGTGCCAGCAGCTTGGCAGAGACCCAGTACTTC.

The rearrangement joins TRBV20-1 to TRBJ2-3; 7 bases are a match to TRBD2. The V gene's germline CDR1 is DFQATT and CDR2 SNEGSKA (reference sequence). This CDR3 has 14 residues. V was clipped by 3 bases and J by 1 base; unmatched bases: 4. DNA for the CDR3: TGCAGTGCTAGTCGCGGGGGTGGCACAGATACGCAGTATTTT. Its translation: CSASRGGGTDTQYF.

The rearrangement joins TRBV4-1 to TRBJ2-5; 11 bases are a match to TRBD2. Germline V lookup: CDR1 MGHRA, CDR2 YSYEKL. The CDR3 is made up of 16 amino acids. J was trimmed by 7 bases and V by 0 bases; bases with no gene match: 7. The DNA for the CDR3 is TGCGCCAGCAGCCAAGACCCGACTAGCGGGATGGGGACCCAGTACTTC. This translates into CASSQDPTSGMGTQYF.

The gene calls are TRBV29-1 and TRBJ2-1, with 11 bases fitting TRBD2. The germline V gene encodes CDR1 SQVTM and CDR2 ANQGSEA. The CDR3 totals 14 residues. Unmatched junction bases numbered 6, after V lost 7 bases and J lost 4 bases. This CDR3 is CSARLAGKYNEQFF. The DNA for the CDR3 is TGCAGCGCGCGACTAGCGGGGAAATACAATGAGCAGTTCTTC.

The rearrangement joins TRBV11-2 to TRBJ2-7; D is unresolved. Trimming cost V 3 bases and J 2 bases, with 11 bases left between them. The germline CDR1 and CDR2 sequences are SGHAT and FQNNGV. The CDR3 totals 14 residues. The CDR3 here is CASSFGPMTYEQYF. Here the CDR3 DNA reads TGTGCCAGCAGCTTTGGGCCGATGACCTACGAGCAGTACTTC.

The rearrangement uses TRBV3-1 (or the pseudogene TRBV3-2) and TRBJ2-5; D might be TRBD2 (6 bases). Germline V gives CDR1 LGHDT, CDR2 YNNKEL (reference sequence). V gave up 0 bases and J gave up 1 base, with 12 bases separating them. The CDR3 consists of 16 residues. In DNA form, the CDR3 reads TGTGCCAGCAGCCAAGATAACGGCGGGGTCCAAGAGACCCAGTACTTC. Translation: CASSQDNGGVQETQYF.

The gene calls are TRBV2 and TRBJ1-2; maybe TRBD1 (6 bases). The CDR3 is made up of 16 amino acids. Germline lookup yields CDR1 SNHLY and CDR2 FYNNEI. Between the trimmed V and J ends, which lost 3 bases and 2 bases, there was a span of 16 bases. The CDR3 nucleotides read TGTGCCAGCAGTGAGGGGGCAGACTTTCTAAACTATGGCTACACCTTC. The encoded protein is CASSEGADFLNYGYTF.

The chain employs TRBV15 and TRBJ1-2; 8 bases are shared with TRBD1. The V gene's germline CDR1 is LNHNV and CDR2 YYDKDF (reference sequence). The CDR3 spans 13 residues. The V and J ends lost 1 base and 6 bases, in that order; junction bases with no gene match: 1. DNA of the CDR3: TGTGCCACCAGCAGAGTGACAGGGGATGGCTACACCTTC. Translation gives CATSRVTGDGYTF.

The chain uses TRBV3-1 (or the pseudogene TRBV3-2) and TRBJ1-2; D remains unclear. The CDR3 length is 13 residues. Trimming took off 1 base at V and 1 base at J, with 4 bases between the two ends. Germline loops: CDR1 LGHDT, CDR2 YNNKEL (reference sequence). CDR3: CASSQGFNYGYTF. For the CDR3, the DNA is TGTGCCAGCAGCCAAGGGTTTAACTATGGCTACACCTTC.